This paragraph reports one T cell receptor beta chain. What it recognizes is unknown. TCRB transcripts that were expressed got sequenced, as all of the isolated RNA had been reverse transcribed. The table came from immunoSEQ multiplex PCR; TCRdb's copy has only in-frame clones and leaves some out. The repertoire includes around 56,000 clones, 52% of them detected once, and 2.6% sits in the top ten. Germline loops: CDR1 MNHEY, CDR2 SMNVEV (reference sequence). The CDR3 covers 15 residues. Deletions cut 0 bases from V and 0 bases from J, with 9 bases between. The record originates from a study of beta chain features in type 1 diabetes. The study's findings and limits: All four CD4+ subsets of Type 1 diabetes patients contained TCRB CDR3s that were moderately but significantly shorter.

V gene TRBV27 combines with J gene TRBJ2-7; D might be TRBD2 (5 bases). This clonotype was obtained from a woman in her forties with type 1 diabetes. Sequenced: Tregs from blood. CDR3 in DNA: TGTGCCAGCAGTTTATCGATCGGGAACTCCTACGAGCAGTACTTC. Translation gives CASSLSIGNSYEQYF.